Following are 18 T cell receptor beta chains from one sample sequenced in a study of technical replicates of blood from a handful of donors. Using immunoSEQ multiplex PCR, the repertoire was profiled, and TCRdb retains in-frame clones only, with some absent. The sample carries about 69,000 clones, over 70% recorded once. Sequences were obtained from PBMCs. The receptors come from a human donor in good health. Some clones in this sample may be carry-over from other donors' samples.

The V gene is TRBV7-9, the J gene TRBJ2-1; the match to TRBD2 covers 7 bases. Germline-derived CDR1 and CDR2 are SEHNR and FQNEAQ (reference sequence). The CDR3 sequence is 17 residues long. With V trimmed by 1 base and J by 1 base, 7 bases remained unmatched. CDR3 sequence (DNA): TGTGCCAGCAGCTTAGTCGGCGGGAGAGGGTCCTACAATGAGCAGTTCTTC. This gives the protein CASSLVGGRGSYNEQFF.

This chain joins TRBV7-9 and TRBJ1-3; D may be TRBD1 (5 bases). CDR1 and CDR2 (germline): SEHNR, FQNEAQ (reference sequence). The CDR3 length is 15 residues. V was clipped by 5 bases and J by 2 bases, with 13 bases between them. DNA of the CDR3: TGTGCCAGCAGCCCGGGGGTAGGGGCTGGAAACACCATATATTTT. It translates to CASSPGVGAGNTIYF.

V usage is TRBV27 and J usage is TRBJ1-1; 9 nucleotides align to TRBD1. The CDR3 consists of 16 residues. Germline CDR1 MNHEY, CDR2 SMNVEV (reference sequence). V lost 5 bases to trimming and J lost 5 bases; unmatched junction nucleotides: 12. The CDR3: CASSPPPGQGWTEAFF. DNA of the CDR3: TGTGCCAGCAGTCCTCCCCCGGGACAGGGTTGGACTGAAGCTTTCTTT.

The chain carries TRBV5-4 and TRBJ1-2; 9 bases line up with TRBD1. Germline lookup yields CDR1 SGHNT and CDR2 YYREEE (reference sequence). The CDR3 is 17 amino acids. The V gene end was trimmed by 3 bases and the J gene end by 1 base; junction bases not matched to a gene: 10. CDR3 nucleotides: TGTGCCAGCAGCTCCGGGACAGGGCGTTTTGGTAACTATGGCTACACCTTC. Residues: CASSSGTGRFGNYGYTF.

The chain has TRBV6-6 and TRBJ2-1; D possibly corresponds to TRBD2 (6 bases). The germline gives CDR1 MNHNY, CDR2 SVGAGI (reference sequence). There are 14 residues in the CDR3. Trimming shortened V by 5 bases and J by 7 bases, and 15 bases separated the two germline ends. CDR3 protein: CASSNAVGRNEQFF. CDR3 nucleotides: TGTGCCAGCAGTAACGCGGTGGGGAGGAATGAGCAGTTCTTC.

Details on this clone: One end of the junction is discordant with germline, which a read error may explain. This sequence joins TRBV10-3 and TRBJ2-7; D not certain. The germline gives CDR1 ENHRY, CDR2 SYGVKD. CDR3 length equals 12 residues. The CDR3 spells CAISDNSYQQYF. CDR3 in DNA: TGTGCCATCAGTGATAACTCCTACCAGCAGTACTTC.

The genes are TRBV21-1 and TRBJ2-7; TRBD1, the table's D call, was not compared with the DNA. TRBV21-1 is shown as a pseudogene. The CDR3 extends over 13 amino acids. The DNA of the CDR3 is TGTGCCAGCAGCAAAGCCACAGGGGGTGAGCAGTACTTC. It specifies CASSKATGGEQYF.

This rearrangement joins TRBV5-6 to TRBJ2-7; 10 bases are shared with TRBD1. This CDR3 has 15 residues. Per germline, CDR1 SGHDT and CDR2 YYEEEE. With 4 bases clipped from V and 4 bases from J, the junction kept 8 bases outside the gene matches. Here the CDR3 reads CASSLLDRGGYEQYF. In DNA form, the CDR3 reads TGTGCCAGCAGCCTACTGGACAGGGGGGGTTACGAGCAGTACTTC.

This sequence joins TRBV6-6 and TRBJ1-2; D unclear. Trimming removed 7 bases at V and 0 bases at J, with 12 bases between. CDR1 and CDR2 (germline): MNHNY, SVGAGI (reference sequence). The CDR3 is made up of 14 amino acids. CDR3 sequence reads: CASTEVDANYGYTF. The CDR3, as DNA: TGTGCCAGCACAGAGGTTGACGCTAACTATGGCTACACCTTC.

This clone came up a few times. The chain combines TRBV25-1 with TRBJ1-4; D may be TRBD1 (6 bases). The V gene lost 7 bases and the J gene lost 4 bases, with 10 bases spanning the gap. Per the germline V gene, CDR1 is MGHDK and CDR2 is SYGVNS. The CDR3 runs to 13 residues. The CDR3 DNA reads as TGTGCCAGCAAGGACAGCTTTAATGAAAAACTGTTTTTT. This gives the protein CASKDSFNEKLFF.

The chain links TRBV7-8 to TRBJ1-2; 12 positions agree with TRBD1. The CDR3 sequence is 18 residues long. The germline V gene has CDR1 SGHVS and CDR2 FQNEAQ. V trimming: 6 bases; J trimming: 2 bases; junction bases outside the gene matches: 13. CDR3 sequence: CASSHAGTGGGLNYGYTF. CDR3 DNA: TGTGCCAGCAGTCACGCCGGGACAGGGGGCGGTTTGAACTATGGCTACACCTTC.

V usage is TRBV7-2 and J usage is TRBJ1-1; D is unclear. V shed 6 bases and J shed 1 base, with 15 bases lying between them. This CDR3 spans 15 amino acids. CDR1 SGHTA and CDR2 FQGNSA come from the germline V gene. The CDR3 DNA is TGTGCCAGCAGTTTAATGCCGACGGGGAACACTGAAGCTTTCTTT. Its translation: CASSLMPTGNTEAFF. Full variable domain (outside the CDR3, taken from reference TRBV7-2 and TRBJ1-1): GAGVSQSPSNKVTEKGKDVELRCDPISGHTALYWYRQSLGQGLEFLIYFQGNSAPDKSGLPSDRFSAERTGGSVSTLTIQRTQQEDSAVYLCASSLMPTGNTEAFFGQGTRLTVV.

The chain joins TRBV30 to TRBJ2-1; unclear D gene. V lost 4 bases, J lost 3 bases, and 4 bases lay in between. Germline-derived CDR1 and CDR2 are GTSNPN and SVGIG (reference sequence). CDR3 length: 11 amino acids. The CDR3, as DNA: TGTGCCTGGACCAACTACAATGAGCAGTTCTTC. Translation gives CAWTNYNEQFF.

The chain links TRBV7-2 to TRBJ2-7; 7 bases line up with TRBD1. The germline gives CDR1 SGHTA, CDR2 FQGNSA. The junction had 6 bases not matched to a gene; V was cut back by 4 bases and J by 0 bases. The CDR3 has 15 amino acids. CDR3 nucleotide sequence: TGTGCCAGCAGCTCCCCCACAGGGGCCTCCTACGAGCAGTACTTC. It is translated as CASSSPTGASYEQYF.

The CDR3 is CASSRGRAEAFF. The DNA for the CDR3 is TGTGCCAGCTCTAGGGGGAGGGCTGAAGCTTTCTTT. The chain has TRBV18 and TRBJ1-1; D is possibly TRBD1 (6 bases). This CDR3 spans 12 amino acids. The V gene's germline CDR1 is KGHSH and CDR2 LQKENI. Trimming pared 6 bases from V and 6 bases from J, leaving 11 bases between.

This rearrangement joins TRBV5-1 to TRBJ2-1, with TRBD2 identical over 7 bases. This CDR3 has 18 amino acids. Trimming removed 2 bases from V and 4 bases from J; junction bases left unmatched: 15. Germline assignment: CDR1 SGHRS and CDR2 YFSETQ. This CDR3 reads CASSFAGRRSGVYNEQFF. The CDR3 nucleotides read TGCGCCAGCAGCTTTGCAGGGCGTCGCAGCGGGGTATACAATGAGCAGTTCTTC.

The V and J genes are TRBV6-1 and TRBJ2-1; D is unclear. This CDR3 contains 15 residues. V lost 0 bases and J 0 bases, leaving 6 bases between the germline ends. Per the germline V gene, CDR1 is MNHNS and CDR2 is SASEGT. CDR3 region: CASSEALASYNEQFF. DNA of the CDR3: TGTGCCAGCAGTGAAGCGCTGGCCTCCTACAATGAGCAGTTCTTC.

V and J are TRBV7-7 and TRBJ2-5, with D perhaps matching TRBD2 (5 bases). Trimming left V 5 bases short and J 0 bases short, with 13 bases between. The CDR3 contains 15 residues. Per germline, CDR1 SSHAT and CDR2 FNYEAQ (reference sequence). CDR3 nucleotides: TGTGCCAGCAGCCCATCGGAGGCCCACCAAGAGACCCAGTACTTC. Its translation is CASSPSEAHQETQYF.